This TCR beta chain was recovered during a study of neurological immune-mediated disorders. Study-level findings and limits: Private repertoires in all groups were suggested by the absence of shared CDR3 amino acid sequences among expanded clones across subjects.

A single record per CDR3 protein comes from TCRdb applying MiXCR to the 5' RACE reads. The sample consists of around 78,000 distinct CDR3 sequences, roughly 17% of them appearing once. The CDR3 has 13 residues. The germline gives CDR1 KGHSH, CDR2 LQKENI. Concerning this clonotype: Antigen unknown. A junction boundary mismatches the germline segment, possibly from a read error.

This clonotype was sampled from a woman aged 40 to 55 in good health. What was sequenced was PBMCs. V and J are TRBV18 and TRBJ1-5; D not certain. CDR3 DNA sequence: TGTGCCAGCTCACCACTGGGAAATCAGCCCCAGAATTTT. It specifies CASSPLGNQPQNF.